Listed below are T cell receptor beta chains from one sample, sequenced in a study of blood T cell repertoires in COVID-19. Sequencing was performed with immunoSEQ multiplex PCR; in TCRdb, only in-frame clones are kept and a portion is missing. Seen here are approximately 61,000 clones, roughly 80% observed once, and the top ten hold approximately 6%. The sample consisted of peripheral blood. These receptors originate from a woman in her 70s with acute or convalescent COVID-19. The CDR3 runs from the conserved cysteine through the conserved F or W. A D gene is named only where the DNA matches it firmly. Part of the rows lack a size; the others show once, few, many or a class for expanded clones.

TRBV18	TRBJ2-3	.	TRBD2	TGTGCCAGCTCACCAGGACTAGCGGGGGGGCCAGGGGGAACAGATACGCAGTATTTT	CASSPGLAGGPGGTDTQYF
TRBV7-8	TRBJ1-1	.	TRBD1	TGTGCCAGCTTCCCCGGCAGAGGGGGCCTCACTGAAGCTTTCTTT	CASFPGRGGLTEAFF
TRBV5-6	TRBJ1-2	.	TRBD1	TGTGCCAGCAGCCCGGACAGGGATGACTATGGCTACACCTTC	CASSPDRDDYGYTF
TRBV7-2	TRBJ1-2	.	TRBD1	TGTGCCAGCAGCGCGACAGGGCTGGGCTATGGCTACACCTTC	CASSATGLGYGYTF
TRBV4-1	TRBJ1-2	.	TRBD1	TGCGCCAGCAGCCAAGATCAGAGGACAGGGAGTGGGGGTAACTATGGCTACACCTTC	CASSQDQRTGSGGNYGYTF
TRBV28	TRBJ1-4	few	TRBD1	TGTGCCAGCAGGGCGAGCGACCGGGACAGGGGGGGAAAACTGTTTTTT	CASRASDRDRGGKLFF
TRBV27	TRBJ1-3	few	.	TGTGCCAGCAGTTTATATTGGAGGGGAGACGCTGGAAACACCATATATTTT	CASSLYWRGDAGNTIYF
TRBV2	TRBJ2-5	.	TRBD2	TGTGCCAGCAGTGATGGGAGGGGAGAGACCCAGTACTTC	CASSDGRGETQYF
TRBV20-1	TRBJ2-1	.	.	TGCAGTGCTAGTGACAGGAATGTTGGCAATGAGCAGTTCTTC	CSASDRNVGNEQFF
TRBV19	TRBJ2-6	.	.	TGTGCCAGTAGTACGACAGCCTCTGGGGCCAACGTCCTGACTTTC	CASSTTASGANVLTF
TRBV11-3	TRBJ1-2	once	.	TGTGCCAGCAGCTGGGGGGGAGGCCCTCTAGGCTACACCTTC	CASSWGGGPLGYTF
TRBV5-4	TRBJ2-7	few	TRBD1	TGTGCCAGCAGGCAGTCGGGACAGGGAAACGAGCAGTACTTC	CASRQSGQGNEQYF
TRBV5-4	TRBJ1-2	.	.	TGTGCCAGCACCGTACAGGGTACCTATGGCTACACCTTC	CASTVQGTYGYTF
TRBV18	TRBJ2-7	.	TRBD2	TGTGCCAGCTCACCCCCCGGGACTAGCGGGGGGATCTACGAGCAGTACTTC	CASSPPGTSGGIYEQYF
TRBV12-3/TRBV12-4	TRBJ1-3	.	.	TGTGCCAGCAGCGGGTCTGGAAACACCATATATTTT	CASSGSGNTIYF
TRBV19	TRBJ2-2	.	.	TGTGCCAGTAACGGGAATCGTCAGTCCGGGGAGCTGTTTTTT	CASNGNRQSGELFF
TRBV30	TRBJ2-1	.	TRBD2	TGTGCCTGGAGCGAAAGCGGGGGGGCGGGCAATGAGCAGTTCTTC	CAWSESGGAGNEQFF
TRBV5-4	TRBJ1-2	few	.	TGTGCCAGCAGCCCCGTAGGGGGTAACTATGGCTACACCTTC	CASSPVGGNYGYTF
TRBV10-3	TRBJ2-7	.	TRBD2	TGTGCCATCAGTGACCTTCTTAGCGGGGGAGACTACGAGCAGTACTTC	CAISDLLSGGDYEQYF
TRBV19	TRBJ1-6	.	TRBD1	TGTGCCAGTAGTATAGAGGGACAGATTTCACCCCTCCACTTT	CASSIEGQISPLHF